Listed below are T cell receptor beta chains from one sample, sequenced in a study of blood T cell repertoires in COVID-19. Profiled with immunoSEQ multiplex PCR; TCRdb holds only in-frame clones, not every one. There are about 43,000 clones in the sample; around 86% occur only once, and about 5% lies in the top ten. Material: peripheral blood. Receptors were obtained from a human donor in a cohort sampled during active COVID-19. The conserved cysteine and the conserved F or W are not part of the CDR3 here.

TRBV6-5	TRBJ2-7	ASTWQATYEQY
TRBV7-8	TRBJ2-3	ASSLARTPQPTDTQY
TRBV27	TRBJ1-2	ASSLRTGTNYGYT
TRBV4-3	TRBJ2-2	ASSQAAGFRLDTGELF
TRBV4-3	TRBJ2-3	ASSPTSGSPTDTQY
TRBV25-1	TRBJ1-4	ASSFGLEKLF
TRBV23-1	TRBJ2-3	ASSQGTSGSLVDTQY
TRBV5-4	TRBJ2-3	ASSTGTSGGTDTQY
TRBV7-2	TRBJ2-1	ASRARGRLSNEQF
TRBV4-3	TRBJ2-1	ASSQEEGNEQF
TRBV3-1/TRBV3-2	TRBJ2-7	ASSQVEGGGYEQY
TRBV5-1	TRBJ2-5	ASSPQGVKETQY
TRBV11-2	TRBJ1-1	ASSLDQGWTEAF
TRBV28	TRBJ2-7	ASSLHPSNLYEQY
TRBV19	TRBJ2-1	ASSPEGPRALTYNEQF
TRBV7-2	TRBJ2-7	ASSLAAGDYEQY
TRBV5-1	TRBJ2-1	ASSLRTGDYNEQF
TRBV28	TRBJ2-7	ASSSYRQGAIEQY
TRBV5-1	TRBJ2-5	ASTTGTSGVQETQY
TRBV12-3/TRBV12-4	TRBJ1-2	ASSLDSLYGYT
TRBV10-3	TRBJ1-1	AISESTGGRGAF
TRBV2	TRBJ2-7	ASGGQGPYEQY
TRBV7-7	TRBJ2-1	ASSLGQGAYNEQF
TRBV9	TRBJ2-5	ASSVGPGTKETQY
TRBV6-4	TRBJ2-1	ASSKTTGTSGRGTYNEQF
TRBV27	TRBJ2-1	ASGSRQISYNEQF
TRBV18	TRBJ1-3	ASSPSRNSGNTIY
TRBV19	TRBJ1-4	ASNQGRHEKLF
TRBV18	TRBJ2-1	ASSSRTANNEQF
TRBV4-2	TRBJ1-5	ASSQDPRGGSNQPQH
TRBV5-4	TRBJ2-3	ASSLERTSGRRSTDTQY
TRBV6-4	TRBJ2-7	ASPAGAPSTNEQY
TRBV29-1	TRBJ2-3	SVRGTTSTDTQY
TRBV27	TRBJ2-3	ASSSRTSGSRAGTDTQY
TRBV9	TRBJ2-5	ASSVEGQPSETQY
TRBV5-6	TRBJ2-1	ASSLALEQF
TRBV6-2/TRBV6-3	TRBJ2-2	ASSYIGTRTGELF
TRBV6-6	TRBJ2-1	AAAGFYNEQF
TRBV6-6	TRBJ2-7	ASSHLAGGLSYEQY
TRBV12-3/TRBV12-4	TRBJ1-5	ASRRINQPQH
TRBV9	TRBJ2-5	ASSVSGGETQY
TRBV6-6	TRBJ2-7	ASSTAGTRISYEQY
TRBV27	TRBJ1-5	ASSPLGREGDQPQH
TRBV28	TRBJ1-2	ASSLGGTGYT
TRBV11-2	TRBJ1-1	ASTSLGGINTEAF
TRBV23-1	TRBJ2-7	ASSQERHEQY
TRBV2	TRBJ2-5	ASSERRETQY
TRBV4-1	TRBJ1-4	ASSHPGQGVEKLF
TRBV29-1	TRBJ2-3	SAGGRDRDTQY
TRBV5-1	TRBJ2-1	ASSSDRPPMNEQF
TRBV5-4	TRBJ1-6	ASSLTGEMAYNSPLH
TRBV12-5	TRBJ1-1	ASGLDGVTEAF
TRBV7-9	TRBJ1-2	ASSWGRGGDGYT
TRBV7-8	TRBJ2-7	ASSLSGGTSYEQY
TRBV6-6	TRBJ1-1	ATGAPGGTEAF
TRBV14	TRBJ1-6	ASSQVWASPLH